The rows below give T cell receptor beta chains drawn from one sample of a study of identical twins. TCRdb re-called the 5' RACE reads through MiXCR, storing one row per CDR3 protein. The sample shows hundreds of thousands of distinct CDR3 sequences, approximately 6.1% of them seen only once. Sequences were obtained from naive T cells sorted from blood. The source is a man aged 18 to 29 in good health. The CDR3 runs from the conserved cysteine through the conserved F or W. A D gene is named only where the DNA matches it firmly. Clone size is not always given. Where it is, it says once, few, many or a class for expanded clones.

>-|TRBV20-1|many|TRBJ2-7
TGCAGTGCTAGAGTGATAGCGCTGGGCGAGCAGTACTTC
CSARVIALGEQYF
>TRBD1|TRBV25-1|many|TRBJ2-5
TGTGCCAGCGGGGACAGTCAAGAGACCCAGTACTTC
CASGDSQETQYF
>TRBD2|TRBV6-2/TRBV6-3|many|TRBJ2-1
TGTGCCAGCGGAGGACTAGCGGGAGTAGGCAGAGGCTCCTACAATGAGCAGTTCTTC
CASGGLAGVGRGSYNEQFF
>-|TRBV29-1|few|TRBJ2-5
TGCAGCGTTGATCAATCGGAGACCCAGTACTTC
CSVDQSETQYF
>TRBD2|TRBV4-1|many|TRBJ2-5
TGCGCCAGCAGCCAAGATAGCGGGGGCGGCCAAGAGACCCAGTACTTC
CASSQDSGGGQETQYF
>TRBD2|TRBV27|many|TRBJ2-5
TGTGCCAGCAGCCCAGGGACTAGCGGGACCCGGGAGACCCAGTACTTC
CASSPGTSGTRETQYF
>-|TRBV20-1|many|TRBJ2-1
TGCAGTGCTAGAGACAATGAGCAGTTCTTC
CSARDNEQFF
>-|TRBV12-3/TRBV12-4|many|TRBJ1-6
TGTGCCAGCAGCCCCGCCGGGGAGTCTCGGGGTTCACCCCTCCACTTT
CASSPAGESRGSPLHF
>-|TRBV7-6|-|TRBJ2-1
TGTGCCAGCAGCTTCGAGGTGGGACACAATGAGCAGTTCTTC
CASSFEVGHNEQFF
>-|TRBV11-1|few|TRBJ1-2
TGTGCCAGCAGCTTATTACCAGGCGGGGGGCGCTCGGCTAACTATGGCTACACCTTC
CASSLLPGGGRSANYGYTF
>-|TRBV20-1|many|TRBJ1-1
TGCAGTGCTAGAGTGACGAGGGGTCTGAACACTGAAGCTTTCTTT
CSARVTRGLNTEAFF
>-|TRBV27|many|TRBJ2-1
TGTGCCAGCTCAGCCTCCGGACACCCGGTCGATGAGCAGTTCTTC
CASSASGHPVDEQFF
>-|TRBV24-1|many|TRBJ2-1
TGTGCCACCAGTGATTCCTTACAGGGTATCGGAAATGAGCAGTTCTTC
CATSDSLQGIGNEQFF
>-|TRBV18|few|TRBJ1-5
TGTGCCAGCTCTCACGCAGGACAGCATAGCAATCAGCCCCAGCATTTT
CASSHAGQHSNQPQHF
>TRBD2|TRBV6-5|many|TRBJ2-2
TGTGCCAGCAGTTCCATCGCGGGAGGGCCGGGCACCGGGGAGCTGTTTTTT
CASSSIAGGPGTGELFF
>TRBD1|TRBV7-9|few|TRBJ2-7
TGTGCCAGCAGCTTAGCAGGGGACAGATACTACGAGCAGTACTTC
CASSLAGDRYYEQYF
>-|TRBV6-5|-|TRBJ1-5
TGTGCCAGCAGTTACATCGGGTCGGGGCTTCGTCTTCAGCCCCAGCATTTT
CASSYIGSGLRLQPQHF
>TRBD2|TRBV29-1|few|TRBJ2-1
TGCAGCGTTGGGATCACTAGCGGGCTTATACTCGAGCAGTTCTTC
CSVGITSGLILEQFF
>-|TRBV3-1|many|TRBJ1-1
TGTGCCAGCAGCCAAGGACTGGACAGAATTGAAGCTTTCTTT
CASSQGLDRIEAFF
>-|TRBV6-2/TRBV6-3|few|TRBJ2-7
TGTGCCAGCAGTTACATTTCCCCGGTGAGTTACGAGCAGTACTTC
CASSYISPVSYEQYF
>-|TRBV15|many|TRBJ2-1
TGTGCCACCAGCACGTGGGCGGACTCCTACAATGAGCAGTTCTTC
CATSTWADSYNEQFF
>TRBD2|TRBV24-1|few|TRBJ2-2
TGTGCCACCAGTGATGTCCCAGCGGGAGTTTCCACCGGGGAGCTGTTTTTT
CATSDVPAGVSTGELFF
>-|TRBV20-1|-|TRBJ2-5
TGCAGTGCCACGGGACCCTCGGGGGAGACCCAGTACTTC
CSATGPSGETQYF
>TRBD2|TRBV29-1|-|TRBJ2-7
TGCAGCGTCGCTAGCGGGAGGCCAAGCTCCTACGAGCAGTACTTC
CSVASGRPSSYEQYF
>TRBD1|TRBV9|few|TRBJ2-2
TGTGCCAGCAGCAACGATGGGACAGGGAACACCGGGGAGCTGTTTTTT
CASSNDGTGNTGELFF
>TRBD2|TRBV3-1|-|TRBJ2-1
TGTGCCAGCACAGGACTAGCGGGATCCAATGAGCAGTTCTTC
CASTGLAGSNEQFF
>-|TRBV12-3/TRBV12-4|many|TRBJ2-1
TGTGCCAGCAGTACCGACAGTAATGAGCAGTTCTTC
CASSTDSNEQFF
>-|TRBV7-6|-|TRBJ2-1
TGTGCCAGCAGCCCGATACAGGGTAACCCCCTCAATGAGCAGTTCTTC
CASSPIQGNPLNEQFF
>TRBD2|TRBV11-1|-|TRBJ2-1
TGTGCCAGCAGCTTATGGACGGGGGTAAGCGGGACCAACAATGAGCAGTTCTTC
CASSLWTGVSGTNNEQFF
>-|TRBV20-1|few|TRBJ2-3
TGCAGTGCTAGAGATAGGGGCGAGAGCACAGATACGCAGTATTTT
CSARDRGESTDTQYF
>-|TRBV28|-|TRBJ1-5
TGTGCCAGCAGTTTATTCGGGCAGGGCCGCAATCAGCCCCAGCATTTT
CASSLFGQGRNQPQHF
>-|TRBV7-2|few|TRBJ2-3
TGTGCCAGCAGCCCGGCGGGGACATTCCCGTGGCAGTATTTT
CASSPAGTFPWQYF
>TRBD1|TRBV4-1|many|TRBJ2-5
TGCGCCAGCAGGGAAGGACAGGGGGGAGAGACCCAGTACTTC
CASREGQGGETQYF
>-|TRBV5-6|many|TRBJ2-1
TGTGCCAGCAGCTTGACTCTAGAGATCAATGAGCAGTTCTTC
CASSLTLEINEQFF
>TRBD2|TRBV6-2/TRBV6-3|few|TRBJ2-1
TGTGCCAGCAGTTACCAAAGCGGGAGGGTCGACAATGAGCAGTTCTTC
CASSYQSGRVDNEQFF
>-|TRBV12-3/TRBV12-4|many|TRBJ1-3
TGTGCCAGCAGTGGCGGAAGGGGAATCGCGGCCGGAAACACCATATATTTT
CASSGGRGIAAGNTIYF
>-|TRBV29-1|few|TRBJ2-1
TGCAGCCCGTGGGGGGCGTGGAATGAGCAGTTCTTC
CSPWGAWNEQFF